The TCR beta chain described here comes from a study of cytomegalovirus exposure and HLA in healthy donors. Study at large: Out of 150 million to 200 million T cells, an earlier analysis found fewer than 140 million unique TCR beta sequences in total. Study results and caveats: Later genetic work tied a missense DCLRE1C variant to beta-chain V and J trimming. Sequencing probably produced one cluster of sequence variants that were highly shared. TCR beta V segments were, for the most part, productive about 87% or about 30% of the time in an earlier analysis.

As regards this clone: The antigen remains unidentified.

Germline V CDR1 and CDR2: MNHEY, SVGAGI. Between the trimmed V and J ends, which lost 8 bases and 0 bases, there was a span of 14 bases. This CDR3 spans 14 amino acids. PCR primers comprised 60 Vbeta and 13 Jbeta primers. Repertoires were generated with immunoSEQ multiplex PCR, while TCRdb's copy carries only in-frame clones and drops some. Altogether about 71,000 clones are present, approximately 70% being singletons, with the ten largest covering roughly 9.7%. J is TRBJ2-7 and V is TRBV6-5; D remains ambiguous. Input material: PBMCs. The receptor was isolated from a woman aged 45-59 years in good health and CMV-seropositive. The CDR3 coding sequence is TGTGCCAGCCGGCAGCAGGCCTCCTCCTACGAGCAGTACTTC. This translates into CASRQQASSYEQYF.